A single sample is the source of the 23 T cell receptor beta chains below, sequenced in a study of shared clonotypes between healthy human individuals. The table came from immunoSEQ multiplex PCR; TCRdb's copy has only in-frame clones and leaves some out. The sample lists a few million clones, 90% to 95% occurring once. Sequencing was performed on naive CD4+ T cells from PBMCs. Described subset: CD45RA+ positively selected. The source is a man aged 18 to 30 in good health. Some clones in this sample may be carry-over from other donors' samples.

The gene calls are TRBV10-2 and TRBJ1-5; D is ambiguous. This CDR3 comprises 14 residues. Per germline, CDR1 WSHSY and CDR2 SAAADI. The germline V and J ends were trimmed by 6 bases and 0 bases, with 9 bases remaining between them. The CDR3 here is CASSRDYSNQPQHF. CDR3 nucleotide sequence: TGCGCCAGCAGCCGGGATTATAGCAATCAGCCCCAGCATTTT.

The chain links TRBV19 to TRBJ1-1; D uncertain. The V gene lost 3 bases and the J gene lost 3 bases, with 20 bases spanning the gap. Germline CDR1 LNHDA, CDR2 SQIVND (reference sequence). The CDR3 contains 17 residues. As DNA, the CDR3 is TGTGCCAGTAGTATGGATTTGGGGTGGTCCGTGTACACTGAAGCTTTCTTT. This encodes CASSMDLGWSVYTEAFF.

CDR3 bases: TGTGCCAGCTCACCACAGGTAACAGGGAATGAGCAGTTCTTC. Protein: CASSPQVTGNEQFF. This sequence joins TRBV18 and TRBJ2-1; a weak D match, TRBD1 (6 bases). CDR1 and CDR2 (germline): KGHSH, LQKENI. V dropped 1 base and J dropped 7 bases, with 11 bases sitting between them. The CDR3 is 14 residues long.

This clone came up a few times. The rearrangement uses TRBV23-1 and TRBJ1-5, with 7 bases aligning to TRBD1. Being an ORF, TRBV23-1 has a function that is uncertain. This CDR3 has 15 amino acids. V shed 3 bases and J 7 bases; nucleotides not matched to a gene: 9. Here the CDR3 reads CASSQSTGYYQPQHF. The CDR3 DNA sequence: TGCGCCAGCAGTCAGTCGACAGGGTATTACCAGCCCCAGCATTTT.

The J gene is TRBJ1-2, the V gene TRBV7-3, with D perhaps matching TRBD1 (6 bases). V shed 5 bases and J shed 7 bases, with 20 bases lying between them. The CDR3 runs 15 residues. Germline values: CDR1 SGHTA, CDR2 FQGTGA. The CDR3 DNA sequence: TGTGCCAGCAGCGATACTAAGGGGGGCTCCGGTGGCTACACCTTC. As protein: CASSDTKGGSGGYTF.

The rearrangement joins TRBV19 to TRBJ1-5; 10 positions match TRBD1. The V gene end was trimmed by 6 bases and the J gene end by 1 base; junction bases not matched to a gene: 9. CDR1 is LNHDA and CDR2 is SQIVND in the germline V gene (reference sequence). The CDR3 is 17 amino acids. The CDR3, as DNA: TGTGCCAGTAGCGGCCGGGACAGGGGCTCGAGCAATCAGCCCCAGCATTTT. Translated: CASSGRDRGSSNQPQHF. Looking up the rest from reference TRBV19 and TRBJ1-5 gives the full variable domain: DGGITQSPKYLFRKEGQNVTLSCEQNLNHDAMYWYRQDPGQGLRLIYYSQIVNDFQKGDIAEGYSVSREKKESFPLTVTSAQKNPTAFYLCASSGRDRGSSNQPQHFGDGTRLSIL.

The V and J genes are TRBV10-1 and TRBJ1-5; D is possibly TRBD1 (5 bases). V was pared by 8 bases and J by 7 bases, with 15 bases between. CDR1 is WNHNN and CDR2 is SYGVQD in the germline V gene (reference sequence). This CDR3 spans 13 amino acids. The CDR3 sequence is CASEGREGQPQHF. The CDR3 DNA follows: TGCGCCAGCGAGGGGAGGGAAGGCCAGCCCCAGCATTTT.

The chain carries TRBV5-1 and TRBJ1-3; 11 bases fit TRBD1. This CDR3 is 16 amino acids long. J lost 3 bases, V lost 3 bases, and 5 bases had no gene match. CDR1 is SGHRS and CDR2 is YFSETQ in the germline V gene. The CDR3 here is CASSWTGGDGGNTIYF. The CDR3 nucleotides read TGCGCCAGCAGCTGGACAGGGGGCGATGGTGGAAACACCATATATTTT.

This clone appeared a single time. This rearrangement joins TRBV7-3 to TRBJ2-3; D perhaps matches TRBD2 (6 bases). V was cut by 7 bases and J by 5 bases, with 16 bases left in between. CDR3 length equals 14 residues. CDR1 SGHTA and CDR2 FQGTGA come from the germline V gene. CDR3 region: CASTLGGELDTQYF. The CDR3 DNA follows: TGTGCCAGCACCTTGGGGGGAGAGCTAGATACGCAGTATTTT.

The V gene is TRBV6-6, the J gene TRBJ2-7, with D tentatively TRBD1 (6 bases). CDR1 and CDR2 from the germline V gene are MNHNY and SVGAGI (reference sequence). The CDR3 contains 13 residues. Trimming took off 6 bases at V and 3 bases at J, with 12 bases between the two ends. The CDR3, as DNA: TGTGCCAGCAGAGCTGGACAGCGCTACGAGCAGTACTTC. It encodes CASRAGQRYEQYF.

The V gene is TRBV6-1, the J gene TRBJ2-7; 7 positions match TRBD2. V gave up 7 bases and J gave up 2 bases; unmatched junction bases: 5. This CDR3 region has 13 residues. Looked up from germline, CDR1 is MNHNS and CDR2 is SASEGT. CDR3 in amino acids: CASNERDPYEQYF. The CDR3 nucleotides read TGTGCCAGCAACGAGCGGGACCCCTACGAGCAGTACTTC.

The rearrangement links TRBV4-1 to TRBJ2-3, with D unresolved. Between the trimmed V and J ends, which lost 8 bases and 0 bases, there was a span of 12 bases. In germline, CDR1 is MGHRA, CDR2 YSYEKL. The CDR3 is 14 residues long. The DNA for the CDR3 is TGCGCCAGCGCTTCCACGTTTAGCACAGATACGCAGTATTTT. Translated, it gives CASASTFSTDTQYF.

The chain links TRBV5-1 to TRBJ1-6; tentatively, D is TRBD1 (6 bases). CDR1 and CDR2 (germline): SGHRS, YFSETQ. Trimming took 1 base from V and 6 from J, leaving 8 bases between them. The CDR3 is 14 amino acids. CDR3 loop: CASSLTGPNSPLHF. As DNA, the CDR3 is TGCGCCAGCAGCTTGACAGGGCCTAATTCACCCCTCCACTTT.

V usage is TRBV7-9 and J usage is TRBJ2-7; D is unclear. Germline V gene data show CDR1 as SEHNR and CDR2 as FQNEAQ (reference sequence). This CDR3 region has 14 residues. Trimming left V 5 bases short and J 5 bases short, with 16 bases between. The CDR3: CASSRRGGWDEQYF. The CDR3 DNA reads as TGTGCCAGCAGCCGCCGTGGCGGCTGGGACGAGCAGTACTTC.

About this clone: Additional DNA sequences in this sample encode the identical CDR3. The chain is built from TRBV11-3 and TRBJ2-1, with a possible D match to TRBD1 (5 bases). The CDR3 sequence is 15 residues long. Germline V CDR1 and CDR2: SGHNT, YENEEA. Between the trimmed V and J ends, which lost 1 base and 2 bases, there was a span of 9 bases. CDR3 region: CASSLGQGTYNEQFF. DNA for the CDR3: TGTGCCAGCAGCTTAGGGCAGGGAACCTACAATGAGCAGTTCTTC.

V usage is TRBV27 and J usage is TRBJ2-7; D is possibly TRBD1 (6 bases). The germline gives CDR1 MNHEY, CDR2 SMNVEV (reference sequence). V lost 6 bases and J lost 2, with 26 bases in between. CDR3 size: 18 residues. CDR3 loop: CASRYGGMGHLPTYEQYF. DNA of the CDR3: TGTGCCAGCAGATATGGGGGTATGGGACACCTCCCTACCTACGAGCAGTACTTC.

The chain recombines TRBV12-2 with TRBJ2-3. TRBV12-2 has pseudogene status. This CDR3 has 14 residues. The DNA of the CDR3 is TGTGCAAGTCGCTCCCGGGGGCCCTGGGATACGCAGTATTTT. The encoded protein is CASRSRGPWDTQYF.

A few counts support this clone. This chain uses TRBV6-5 with TRBJ1-5; D might be TRBD1 (5 bases). CDR3 length: 13 residues. The V and J ends lost 7 bases and 3 bases respectively, with 10 bases between them. Germline CDR1 and CDR2: MNHEY and SVGAGI. In DNA, the CDR3 is TGTGCCAGCACACCAGGACACAATCAGCCCCAGCATTTT. Translating it yields CASTPGHNQPQHF.

V is TRBV27 and J is TRBJ2-1, with 8 bases aligning to TRBD1. The CDR3 sequence is 16 residues long. Looked up from germline, CDR1 is MNHEY and CDR2 is SMNVEV (reference sequence). V shed 5 bases, J shed 7 bases, and the junction held 13 bases outside the gene matches. The DNA of the CDR3 is TGTGCCAGCAGTCCCCGCGGGCAGGGGGCAAGAAATGAGCAGTTCTTC. Translating it yields CASSPRGQGARNEQFF.

V usage is TRBV19 and J usage is TRBJ1-1; D is uncertain. The length of the CDR3 is 17 residues. Trimming left V 1 base short and J 0 bases short, with 15 bases between. Germline V gene data show CDR1 as LNHDA and CDR2 as SQIVND (reference sequence). The CDR3: CASSIGVRRTMNTEAFF. The CDR3 nucleotides read TGTGCCAGTAGTATAGGCGTCAGGAGGACCATGAACACTGAAGCTTTCTTT. Drawing the rest from reference TRBV19 and TRBJ1-1, the complete variable domain is DGGITQSPKYLFRKEGQNVTLSCEQNLNHDAMYWYRQDPGQGLRLIYYSQIVNDFQKGDIAEGYSVSREKKESFPLTVTSAQKNPTAFYLCASSIGVRRTMNTEAFFGQGTRLTVV.

The rearrangement links TRBV7-8 to TRBJ2-3, with D maybe TRBD2 (6 bases). The CDR3 is 15 amino acids. Trimming stripped 6 bases from V and 0 bases from J, with 13 bases between. Germline V lookup: CDR1 SGHVS, CDR2 FQNEAQ. The CDR3 loop is CASSGREWSTDTQYF. The CDR3 DNA follows: TGTGCCAGCAGTGGTCGGGAGTGGAGCACAGATACGCAGTATTTT.

This sequence joins TRBV7-3 and TRBJ2-7; weak D call: TRBD2 (6 bases). Germline CDR1 is SGHTA and CDR2 is FQGTGA. The V and J ends lost 1 base and 0 bases respectively, with 10 bases between them. This CDR3 comprises 15 residues. The CDR3 DNA follows: TGTGCCAGCAGCTTAATGGCGGGGATCTCCTACGAGCAGTACTTC. This encodes CASSLMAGISYEQYF.

This chain uses TRBV7-2 with TRBJ1-2; no reliable D call. CDR1 SGHTA and CDR2 FQGNSA come from the germline V gene. The CDR3 is made up of 14 amino acids. Deletions cut 5 bases from V and 4 bases from J, with 14 bases between. The CDR3 here is CASSLRRDSYGYTF. DNA for the CDR3: TGTGCCAGCAGCCTCCGTCGGGATTCCTATGGCTACACCTTC.